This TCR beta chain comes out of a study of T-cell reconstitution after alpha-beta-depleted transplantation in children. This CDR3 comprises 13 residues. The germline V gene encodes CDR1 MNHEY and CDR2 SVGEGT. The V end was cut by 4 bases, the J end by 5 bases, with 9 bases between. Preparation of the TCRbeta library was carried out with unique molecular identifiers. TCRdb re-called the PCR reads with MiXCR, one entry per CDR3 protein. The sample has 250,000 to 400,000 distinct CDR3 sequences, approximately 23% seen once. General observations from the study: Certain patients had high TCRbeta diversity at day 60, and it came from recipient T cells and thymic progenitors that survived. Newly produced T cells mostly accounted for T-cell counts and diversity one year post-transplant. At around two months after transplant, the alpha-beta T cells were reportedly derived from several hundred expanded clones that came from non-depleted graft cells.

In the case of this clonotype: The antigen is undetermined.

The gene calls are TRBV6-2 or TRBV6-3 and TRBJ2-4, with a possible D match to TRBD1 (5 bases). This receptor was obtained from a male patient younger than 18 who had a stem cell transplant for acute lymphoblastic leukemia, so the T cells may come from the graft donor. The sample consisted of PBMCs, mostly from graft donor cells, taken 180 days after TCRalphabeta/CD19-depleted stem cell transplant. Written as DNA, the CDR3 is TGTGCCAGCAGTTTCGGCAGGGAAAACATTCAGTACTTC. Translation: CASSFGRENIQYF.